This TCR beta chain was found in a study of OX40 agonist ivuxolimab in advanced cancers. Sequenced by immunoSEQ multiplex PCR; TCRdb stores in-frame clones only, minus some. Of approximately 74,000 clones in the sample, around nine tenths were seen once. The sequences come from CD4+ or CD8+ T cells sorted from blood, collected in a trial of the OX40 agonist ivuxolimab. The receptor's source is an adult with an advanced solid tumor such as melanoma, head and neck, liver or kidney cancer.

The CDR3 is CASSWTGKPYEQYF. CDR3 nucleotide sequence: TGTGCCAGCAGTTGGACAGGTAAACCCTACGAGCAGTACTTC. The chain employs TRBV6-5 and TRBJ2-7; 7 bases align to TRBD1. V was clipped by 4 bases and J by 2 bases; unmatched bases: 5. CDR3 length: 14 residues. Germline values: CDR1 MNHEY, CDR2 SVGAGI.